This passage covers 6 T cell receptor beta chains from one sample sequenced in a study of Tregs in tolerant kidney transplant recipients. Sequencing was performed with immunoSEQ multiplex PCR; in TCRdb, only in-frame clones are kept and a portion is missing. The sample holds 46,000 or so clones, about 90% seen once. The source material was Tregs from blood. The receptors were sampled from a human donor in good health.

The chain links TRBV30 to TRBJ2-2; D call uncertain. The germline CDR1 and CDR2 sequences are GTSNPN and SVGIG (reference sequence). The CDR3 is made up of 14 amino acids. Trimming took 2 bases from V and 0 from J, leaving 7 bases between them. The DNA of the CDR3 is TGTGCCTGGAGTTACATCGCGAACACCGGGGAGCTGTTTTTT. It is translated as CAWSYIANTGELFF.

This chain joins TRBV7-9 and TRBJ1-4; 8 bases are shared with TRBD1. The CDR3 is 15 amino acids. J was trimmed by 5 bases and V by 6 bases; bases with no gene match: 8. The germline gives CDR1 SEHNR, CDR2 FQNEAQ (reference sequence). CDR3 region: CASSRNRGINEKLFF. CDR3 coding DNA: TGTGCCAGCAGTCGAAACAGGGGGATAAATGAAAAACTGTTTTTT.

V gene TRBV18 combines with J gene TRBJ2-7; D not resolved. The CDR3 is 11 residues long. V was pared by 0 bases and J by 12 bases, with 9 bases between. Germline V gives CDR1 KGHSH, CDR2 LQKENI. This chain's CDR3 is CASSPPGVMYF. The CDR3 DNA reads as TGTGCCAGCTCACCACCGGGTGTAATGTACTTC.

About this clone: Other DNA sequences within the sample encode an identical CDR3. Written as DNA, the CDR3 is TGTGCCAGCTCACCAGGCCTGAACACTGAAGCTTTCTTT. Protein sequence: CASSPGLNTEAFF. This chain connects TRBV18 to TRBJ1-1; the D is unclear. V lost 2 bases to trimming and J lost 0 bases, with 4 bases between them. Germline assignment: CDR1 KGHSH and CDR2 LQKENI. There are 13 residues in the CDR3.

This clone appeared a single time. One end of the junction fails to match germline, which may point to a read error. As DNA, the CDR3 is TGTGCCAGCAGCTTAGGCGCAAATGGGGTCTACGAGCGGTACTTC. Amino acid sequence: CASSLGANGVYERYF. This sequence joins TRBV7-2 and TRBJ2-7, with D unresolved. CDR3 length: 15 residues. CDR1 is SGHTA, CDR2 FQGNSA, per germline.

V usage is TRBV2 and J usage is TRBJ1-5, with 9 positions matching TRBD1. The length of the CDR3 is 15 residues. V trimming: 6 bases; J trimming: 6 bases; junction bases outside the gene matches: 9. Looked up from germline, CDR1 is SNHLY and CDR2 is FYNNEI. CDR3 coding DNA: TGTGCCAGCAGCCTACAGGGGGCCTCGGGTCAGCCCCAGCATTTT. This gives the protein CASSLQGASGQPQHF.